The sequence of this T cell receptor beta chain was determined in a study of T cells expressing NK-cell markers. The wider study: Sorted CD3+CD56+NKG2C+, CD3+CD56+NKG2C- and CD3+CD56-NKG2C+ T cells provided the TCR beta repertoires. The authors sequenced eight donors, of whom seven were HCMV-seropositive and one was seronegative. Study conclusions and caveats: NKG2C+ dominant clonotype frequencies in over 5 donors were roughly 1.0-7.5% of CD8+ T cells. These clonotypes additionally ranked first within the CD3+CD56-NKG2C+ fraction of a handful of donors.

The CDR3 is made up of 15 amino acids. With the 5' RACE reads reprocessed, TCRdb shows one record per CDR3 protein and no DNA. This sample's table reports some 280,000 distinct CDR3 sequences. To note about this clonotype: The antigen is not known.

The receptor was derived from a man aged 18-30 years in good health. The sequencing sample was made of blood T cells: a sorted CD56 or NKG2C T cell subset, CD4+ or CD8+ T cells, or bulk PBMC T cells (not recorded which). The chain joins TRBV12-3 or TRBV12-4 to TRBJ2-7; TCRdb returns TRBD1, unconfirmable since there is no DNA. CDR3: CASSLRGTRTYEQYF.